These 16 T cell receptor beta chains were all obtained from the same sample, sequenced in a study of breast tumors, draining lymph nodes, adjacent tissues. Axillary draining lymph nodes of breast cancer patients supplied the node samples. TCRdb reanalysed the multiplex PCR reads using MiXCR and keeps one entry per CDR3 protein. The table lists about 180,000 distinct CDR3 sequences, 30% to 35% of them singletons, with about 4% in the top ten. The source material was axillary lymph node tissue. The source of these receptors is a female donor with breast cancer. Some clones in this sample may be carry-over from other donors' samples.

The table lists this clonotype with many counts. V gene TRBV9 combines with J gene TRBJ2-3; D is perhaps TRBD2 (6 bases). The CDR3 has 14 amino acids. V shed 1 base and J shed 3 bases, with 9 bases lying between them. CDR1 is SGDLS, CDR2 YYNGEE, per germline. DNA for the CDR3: TGTGCCAGCAGCGTACCGGGAGCGACAGATACGCAGTATTTT. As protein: CASSVPGATDTQYF.

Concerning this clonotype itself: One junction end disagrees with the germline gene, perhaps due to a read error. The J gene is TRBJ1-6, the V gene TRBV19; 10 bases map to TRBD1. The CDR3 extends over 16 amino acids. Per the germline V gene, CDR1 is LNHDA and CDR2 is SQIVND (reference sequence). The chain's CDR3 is CASSEGTGEFWSPPHF. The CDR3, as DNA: TGTGCCAGTAGTGAGGGGACAGGGGAATTTTGGTCACCCCCCCACTTT. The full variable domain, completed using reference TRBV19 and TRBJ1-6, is DGGITQSPKYLFRKEGQNVTLSCEQNLNHDAMYWYRQDPGQGLRLIYYSQIVNDFQKGDIAEGYSVSREKKESFPLTVTSAQKNPTAFYLCASSEGTGEFWSPPHFGNGTRLTVT.

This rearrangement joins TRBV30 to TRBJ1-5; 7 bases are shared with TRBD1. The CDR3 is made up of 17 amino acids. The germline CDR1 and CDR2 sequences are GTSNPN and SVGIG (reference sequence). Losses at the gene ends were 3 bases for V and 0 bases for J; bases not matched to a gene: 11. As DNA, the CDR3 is TGTGCCTGGAGGGAGGCACAGGGGTTCTATAGCAATCAGCCCCAGCATTTT. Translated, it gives CAWREAQGFYSNQPQHF.

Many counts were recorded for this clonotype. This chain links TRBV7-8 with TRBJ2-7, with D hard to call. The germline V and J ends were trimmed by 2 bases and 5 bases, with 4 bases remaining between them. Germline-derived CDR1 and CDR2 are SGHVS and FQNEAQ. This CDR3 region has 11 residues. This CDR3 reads CASSLIHEQYF. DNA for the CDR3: TGTGCCAGCAGCTTAATCCACGAGCAGTACTTC.

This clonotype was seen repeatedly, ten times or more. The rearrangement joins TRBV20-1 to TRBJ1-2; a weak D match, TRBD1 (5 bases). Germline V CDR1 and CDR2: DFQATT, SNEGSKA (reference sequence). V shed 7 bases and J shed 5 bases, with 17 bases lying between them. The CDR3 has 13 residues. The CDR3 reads CSVSPVGGYGYTF. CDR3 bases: TGCAGTGTATCTCCAGTGGGGGGGTATGGCTACACCTTC.

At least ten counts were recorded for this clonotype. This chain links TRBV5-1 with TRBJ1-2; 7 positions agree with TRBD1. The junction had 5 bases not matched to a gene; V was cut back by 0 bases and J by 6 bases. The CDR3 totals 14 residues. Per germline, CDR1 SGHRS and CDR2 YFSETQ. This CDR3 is CASSLAGQADGYTF. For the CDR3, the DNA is TGCGCCAGCAGCTTGGCCGGACAGGCCGATGGCTACACCTTC.

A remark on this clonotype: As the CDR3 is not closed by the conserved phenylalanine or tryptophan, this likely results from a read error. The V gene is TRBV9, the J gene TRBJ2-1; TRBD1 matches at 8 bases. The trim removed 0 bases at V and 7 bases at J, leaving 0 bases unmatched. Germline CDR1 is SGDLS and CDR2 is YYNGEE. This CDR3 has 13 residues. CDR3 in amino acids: CASSVGQGNEQFS. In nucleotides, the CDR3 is TGTGCCAGCAGCGTAGGACAGGGGAATGAGCAGTTCTCC.

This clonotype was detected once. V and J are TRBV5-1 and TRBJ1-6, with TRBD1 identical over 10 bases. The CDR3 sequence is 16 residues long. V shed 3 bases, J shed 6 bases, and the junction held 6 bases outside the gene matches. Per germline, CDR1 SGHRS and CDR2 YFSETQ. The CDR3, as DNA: TGCGCCAGCAGCTATAGGACAGGGGGAGGTAATTCACCCCTCCACTTT. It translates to CASSYRTGGGNSPLHF.

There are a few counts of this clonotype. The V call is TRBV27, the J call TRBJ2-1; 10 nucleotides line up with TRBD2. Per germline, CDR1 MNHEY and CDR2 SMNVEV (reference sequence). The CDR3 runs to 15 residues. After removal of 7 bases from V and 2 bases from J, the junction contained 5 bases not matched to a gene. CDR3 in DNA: TGTGCCAGCAAACGGAGCGGGGGGGCCTACAATGAGCAGTTCTTC. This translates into CASKRSGGAYNEQFF.

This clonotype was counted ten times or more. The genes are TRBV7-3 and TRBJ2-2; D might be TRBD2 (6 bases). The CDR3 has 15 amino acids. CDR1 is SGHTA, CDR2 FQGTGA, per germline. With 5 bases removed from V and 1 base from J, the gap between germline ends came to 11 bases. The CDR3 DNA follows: TGTGCCAGCAGCCCAGGAGCGGGGAACACCGGGGAGCTGTTTTTT. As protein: CASSPGAGNTGELFF.

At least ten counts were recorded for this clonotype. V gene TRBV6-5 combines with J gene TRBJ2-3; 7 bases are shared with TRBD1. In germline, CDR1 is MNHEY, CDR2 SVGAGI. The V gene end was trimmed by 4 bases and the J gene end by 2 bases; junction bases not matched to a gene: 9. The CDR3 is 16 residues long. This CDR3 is CASSFRTGPLTDTQYF. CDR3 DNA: TGTGCCAGCAGTTTCCGGACAGGTCCCCTCACAGATACGCAGTATTTT.

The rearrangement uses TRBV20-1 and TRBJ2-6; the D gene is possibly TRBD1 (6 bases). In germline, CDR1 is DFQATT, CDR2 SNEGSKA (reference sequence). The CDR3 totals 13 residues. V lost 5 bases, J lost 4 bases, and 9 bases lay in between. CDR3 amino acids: CSAAGTGANVLTF. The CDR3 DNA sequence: TGCAGTGCTGCCGGGACAGGGGCCAACGTCCTGACTTTC.

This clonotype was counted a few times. The CDR3 is CASFTGGAYNEQFF. CDR3 DNA sequence: TGTGCCAGCTTCACAGGGGGCGCGTACAATGAGCAGTTCTTC. The V call is TRBV18, the J call TRBJ2-1; 9 bases map to TRBD1. With 7 bases clipped from V and 4 bases from J, the junction kept 5 bases outside the gene matches. Germline CDR1 reads KGHSH; CDR2 reads LQKENI. The CDR3 has 14 amino acids.

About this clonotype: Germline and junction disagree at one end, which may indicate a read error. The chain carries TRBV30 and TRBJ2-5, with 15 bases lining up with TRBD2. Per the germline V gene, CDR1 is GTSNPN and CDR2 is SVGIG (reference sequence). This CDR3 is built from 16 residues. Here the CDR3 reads CAWSKGLAGGLETQCF. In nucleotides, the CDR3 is TGTGCCTGGAGTAAGGGACTAGCGGGAGGTCTAGAGACCCAGTGCTTC.

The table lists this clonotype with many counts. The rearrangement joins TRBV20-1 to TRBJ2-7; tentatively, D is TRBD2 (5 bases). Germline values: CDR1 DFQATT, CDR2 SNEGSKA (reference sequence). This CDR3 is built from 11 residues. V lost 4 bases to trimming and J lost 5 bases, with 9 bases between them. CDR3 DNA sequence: TGCAGTGCTATGACTATTGACGAGCAGTACTTC. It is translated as CSAMTIDEQYF.

Here the CDR3 reads CSVGRRGREGTEAFF. The CDR3 DNA reads as TGCAGCGTTGGACGCCGGGGCAGGGAGGGCACTGAAGCTTTCTTT. The rearrangement joins TRBV29-1 to TRBJ1-1, with TRBD1 as a possible D gene (5 bases). This CDR3 spans 15 amino acids. Germline loops: CDR1 SQVTM, CDR2 ANQGSEA. The V and J ends lost 4 bases and 4 bases respectively, with 19 bases between them.